The 6 T cell receptor beta chains given below trace back to one sample, sequenced in a study of tumour-infiltrating T cells in Burkitt lymphoma. Produced via immunoSEQ multiplex PCR; TCRdb's table is partial and in-frame only. The repertoire has 46,000 or so clones, around 30% of them found once; the top ten carry 2.9%. The sample was tumor tissue. These receptors were obtained from a human donor with Burkitt lymphoma.

The chain combines TRBV19 with TRBJ2-2; weak D call: TRBD1 (6 bases). V lost 6 bases and J lost 6, with 11 bases in between. This CDR3 has 13 amino acids. Germline V gives CDR1 LNHDA, CDR2 SQIVND (reference sequence). CDR3 amino acids: CASRARGSGELFF. In DNA, the CDR3 is TGTGCCAGTAGAGCGAGGGGGTCCGGGGAGCTGTTTTTT.

This clone came up a few times. The chain combines TRBV10-3 with TRBJ2-7, with 9 bases identical to TRBD1. The CDR3 consists of 17 residues. V gave up 0 bases and J gave up 5 bases; unmatched junction bases: 11. Per the germline V gene, CDR1 is ENHRY and CDR2 is SYGVKD. CDR3 residues: CAISESKGTGYVHEQYF. The CDR3 DNA reads as TGTGCCATCAGTGAGTCGAAGGGGACAGGGTACGTCCACGAGCAGTACTTC.

The gene calls are TRBV19 and TRBJ2-2, with D tentatively TRBD2 (6 bases). Germline V gene data show CDR1 as LNHDA and CDR2 as SQIVND (reference sequence). The V gene lost 1 base and the J gene lost 5 bases, with 8 bases spanning the gap. The CDR3 is made up of 14 amino acids. CDR3 nucleotides: TGTGCCAGTAGTATAGGACTAGAAACCGGGGAGCTGTTTTTT. It specifies CASSIGLETGELFF.

Only a few counts were recorded for this clone. V usage is TRBV5-1 and J usage is TRBJ2-5; the D gene is possibly TRBD2 (5 bases). Germline CDR1 and CDR2: SGHRS and YFSETQ. The germline V and J ends were trimmed by 4 bases and 3 bases, with 16 bases remaining between them. The CDR3 covers 15 residues. CDR3 protein: CASSQTSGIKETQYF. CDR3 nucleotide sequence: TGCGCCAGCAGCCAGACATCCGGGATCAAAGAGACCCAGTACTTC. The full variable domain, in which reference TRBV5-1 and TRBJ2-5 provide the parts outside the CDR3, is KAGVTQTPRYLIKTRGQQVTLSCSPISGHRSVSWYQQTPGQGLQFLFEYFSETQRNKGNFPGRFSGRQFSNSRSEMNVSTLELGDSALYLCASSQTSGIKETQYFGPGTRLLVL.

The chain couples TRBV6-1 to TRBJ1-5; tentative D call: TRBD1 (6 bases). The V end lost 6 bases, the J end lost 6 bases, and 18 bases lay between the germline ends. The CDR3 is 15 residues long. The germline CDR1 and CDR2 sequences are MNHNS and SASEGT. The CDR3 sequence: CASRQGLLFGQPQHF. In nucleotides, the CDR3 is TGTGCCAGCAGACAGGGTCTTCTGTTTGGTCAGCCCCAGCATTTT.

This clone was counted a few times. The V call is TRBV7-2, the J call TRBJ1-2; D perhaps matches TRBD1 (6 bases). V was clipped by 8 bases and J by 2 bases, with 12 bases between them. CDR1 and CDR2 (germline): SGHTA, FQGNSA. CDR3 length: 13 amino acids. The chain's CDR3 is CASLGGPNYGYTF. The CDR3 DNA reads TGTGCCAGCCTTGGGGGCCCGAACTATGGCTACACCTTC.